One sample yielded the 15 T cell receptor beta chains listed below, sequenced in a study of breast tumors, draining lymph nodes, adjacent tissues. TCRdb reprocessed the multiplex PCR reads via MiXCR and lists one record per CDR3 protein. The data show about 19,000 distinct CDR3 sequences, with roughly 44% seen just once and about 20% held by the top ten. The specimen sequenced was breast tumor tissue. The receptors shown here come from a female donor with breast cancer. Some clones in this sample may be carry-over from other donors' samples.

V and J are TRBV15 and TRBJ2-7; D may be TRBD1 or TRBD2 (6 bases each). CDR3 size: 14 residues. The ends were cut back, 3 bases at V and 4 bases at J, with 13 bases in the middle. CDR1 is LNHNV and CDR2 is YYDKDF in the germline V gene (reference sequence). The DNA of the CDR3 is TGTGCCACCAGCAGGGAGGGGGGAATTTACGAGCAGTACTTC. Translated, it gives CATSREGGIYEQYF.

The V and J genes are TRBV6-5 and TRBJ2-1; D is perhaps TRBD2 (5 bases). Trimming took 4 bases from V and 10 from J, leaving 14 bases between them. CDR3 length: 13 residues. The germline CDR1 and CDR2 sequences are MNHEY and SVGAGI. CDR3 loop: CASSSTREGEQFF. The DNA of the CDR3 is TGTGCCAGCAGTTCGACGAGGGAAGGGGAGCAGTTCTTC.

This clonotype appeared many times. This chain links TRBV7-3 with TRBJ1-1, with 7 bases fitting TRBD1. The V and J ends lost 6 bases and 0 bases, in that order; junction bases with no gene match: 13. This CDR3 region has 17 residues. Germline assignment: CDR1 SGHTA and CDR2 FQGTGA. The CDR3 DNA is TGTGCCAGCAGTCCCCATCACCAGACAGGGATGAACACTGAAGCTTTCTTT. Translation gives CASSPHHQTGMNTEAFF.

This clonotype was observed many times. The chain combines TRBV28 with TRBJ1-5; D remains unclear. Trimming removed 5 bases from V and 3 bases from J, with 11 bases in between. This CDR3 spans 14 amino acids. The germline CDR1 and CDR2 sequences are MDHEN and SYDVKM. CDR3 DNA: TGTGCCAGCAGTCTCCCGCAGTTCAATCAGCCCCAGCATTTT. This translates into CASSLPQFNQPQHF.

Concerning this clonotype itself: The germline gene is not matched at one end of the junction; a read error may be the cause. The chain uses TRBV7-9 and TRBJ2-1; D is unclear. Germline V CDR1 and CDR2: SEHNR, FQNEAQ (reference sequence). CDR3 size: 15 residues. The CDR3 reads CASSAGLVSYNEQLF. The CDR3 DNA reads as TGTGCCAGCAGCGCAGGCCTGGTTTCCTACAATGAGCAGCTCTTC.

This clonotype came up many times. This may come from a read error, since a much larger clone is one base off. The V and J genes are TRBV20-1 and TRBJ2-1; no clear D gene. The CDR3 totals 13 residues. CDR1 is DFQATT and CDR2 is SNEGSKA in the germline V gene (reference sequence). CDR3: CSATRISYNAQFF. The CDR3 DNA reads TGCAGTGCCACTCGCATCTCCTACAATGCGCAGTTCTTC.

The table lists this clonotype with many counts. The chain carries TRBV6-5 and TRBJ1-6; D is possibly TRBD1 (5 bases). CDR3 length: 17 amino acids. V was trimmed by 5 bases and J by 7 bases, leaving 21 bases between them. Germline-derived CDR1 and CDR2 are MNHEY and SVGAGI. Written as DNA, the CDR3 is TGTGCCAGCAGTCACCGTGGGTCAGGGACCGGGAATTCACCCCTCCACTTT. Its translation is CASSHRGSGTGNSPLHF.

This clonotype appeared many times. The V and J genes are TRBV5-1 and TRBJ2-2; D is unclear. The CDR3 covers 16 residues. From germline, CDR1 is SGHRS and CDR2 YFSETQ. With 0 bases removed from V and 2 bases from J, the gap between germline ends came to 11 bases. CDR3 sequence (DNA): TGCGCCAGCAGCTTGGTTGGACGGATTAACACCGGGGAGCTGTTTTTT. Its protein product is CASSLVGRINTGELFF.

This clonotype was found many times. The rearrangement joins TRBV7-3 to TRBJ2-3, with 8 bases identical to TRBD2. Germline-derived CDR1 and CDR2 are SGHTA and FQGTGA. V trimming: 5 bases; J trimming: 1 base; junction bases outside the gene matches: 5. The CDR3 has 15 amino acids. The CDR3 reads CASSPDSGGTDTQYF. CDR3 in DNA: TGTGCCAGCAGCCCCGATAGCGGGGGCACAGATACGCAGTATTTT.

By share, this clonotype counts as medium-sized. V and J are TRBV20-1 and TRBJ2-7; D is perhaps TRBD1 (6 bases). The V end lost 3 bases, the J end lost 4 bases, and 22 bases lay between the germline ends. This CDR3 region has 16 residues. CDR1 is DFQATT and CDR2 is SNEGSKA in the germline V gene (reference sequence). The CDR3 DNA reads TGCAGTGCTAGTAAAGGGGGTTGGGGGAAAGGTTACGAGCAGTACTTC. Translation: CSASKGGWGKGYEQYF.

This clonotype was seen many times. The chain joins TRBV16 to TRBJ1-2, with a weak D call TRBD1 (5 bases). Deletions cut 5 bases from V and 8 bases from J, with 21 bases between. The germline CDR1 and CDR2 sequences are KGHSY and FQNENV. This CDR3 contains 15 residues. CDR3 amino acids: CASSSQGVPTVGYTF. Here the CDR3 DNA reads TGTGCCAGCAGCTCCCAAGGGGTCCCGACAGTGGGCTACACCTTC.

The V and J genes are TRBV12-3 or TRBV12-4 and TRBJ1-5; D not certain. The CDR3 runs to 17 residues. V was cut by 3 bases and J by 2 bases, with 17 bases left in between. The CDR3: CASSFHICGKGNQPQHF. The CDR3 DNA reads as TGTGCCAGCAGTTTTCATATTTGCGGGAAGGGCAATCAGCCCCAGCATTTT.

V gene TRBV7-2 combines with J gene TRBJ2-3; weak D call: TRBD2 (6 bases). This CDR3 has 12 residues. V was pared by 8 bases and J by 1 base, with 7 bases between. Germline CDR1 SGHTA, CDR2 FQGNSA. The DNA of the CDR3 is TGTGCCAGCGGCGGGGGCACAGATACGCAGTATTTT. Translated, it gives CASGGGTDTQYF.

This clonotype counts as medium-sized (0.01 to 0.1%). The rearrangement uses TRBV7-6 and TRBJ2-7; the D gene is possibly TRBD1 (6 bases). Germline CDR1 SGHVS, CDR2 FNYEAQ. V dropped 2 bases and J dropped 3 bases, with 8 bases sitting between them. The CDR3 sequence is 13 residues long. CDR3 nucleotide sequence: TGTGCCAGCAGCTTACTGGACAGCTACGAGCAGTACTTC. This encodes CASSLLDSYEQYF.

In its sample, this clonotype is medium-sized. The chain is built from TRBV5-1 and TRBJ2-7; 8 nucleotides line up with TRBD2. The CDR3 extends over 15 amino acids. Trimming took 4 bases from V and 4 from J; bases not matched to a gene: 10. From germline, CDR1 is SGHRS and CDR2 YFSETQ. For the CDR3, the DNA is TGCGCCAGCAGCCTGACAGCGGGAGCTTTGTACGAGCAGTACTTC. Its protein product is CASSLTAGALYEQYF.